The sequence of this T cell receptor (beta chain) was determined in a study of tumor-infiltrating lymphocytes in primary liver carcinoma. The CDR3 has 13 residues. Germline lookup yields CDR1 MGHRA and CDR2 YSYEKL. The V gene lost 3 bases and the J gene lost 7 bases, with 9 bases spanning the gap. Starting material of around 460 ng total RNA yielded TCR beta cDNA via a constant-region primer. Slightly modified ARM-PCR, run as three nested multiplex PCR rounds, produced the TCR beta libraries. The first two PCR rounds used TRBV1-TRBV30 forward primers with a C-beta reverse primer, roughly 10 cycles each. MiXCR, applied by TCRdb to the multiplex PCR reads, yields one record per CDR3 protein. The repertoire holds 150,000 to 200,000 distinct CDR3 sequences, just under 85% seen once, with less than 20% in the top ten. Points from the study as a whole: Tumors had a significantly higher top-250-clone fraction than blood (p = 0.039).

Points on this clonotype: Its antigen remains unknown.

Co-extraction of both nucleic acids (RNA and DNA) used roughly 20-34 mg of unsorted bulk tissue. The patients, who had chronic HBV infection, were treatment-naive (untreated). The sequenced sample consisted of tumor tissue from primary liver carcinoma. The chain couples TRBV4-1 to TRBJ2-2; no clear D gene. The receptor's source is a man aged 40-49 years with primary liver carcinoma and hepatitis B virus infection. The CDR3 DNA sequence: TGCGCCAGCAGCCACGCCGCAGTCGGGGAGCTGTTTTTT. It translates to CASSHAAVGELFF.